The sequence of this T cell receptor beta chain was determined in a study of blood T cell repertoires in COVID-19. For the study at large: COVID-19 samples collected from the United States, Italy and Spain covered acute and convalescent phases.

Trimming took 3 bases from V and 3 from J, leaving 10 bases between them. This CDR3 is built from 13 residues. CDR1 and CDR2 (germline): SGHNT, YYREEE (reference sequence). Measured with immunoSEQ multiplex PCR; TCRdb has only the in-frame clones, and not every one. Of 34,000 or so clones in the sample, more than 90% are singletons; the top ten hold 35% to 50%. Sequencing was done on a sample of peripheral blood. The sequence derives from a man between 60 and 75 years old with active or convalescent COVID-19. The chain uses TRBV5-4 and TRBJ2-7; a weak D match, TRBD2 (5 bases). The CDR3 region is CASSSIASYEQYF. The CDR3 bases are TGTGCCAGCAGCTCTATAGCGAGCTACGAGCAGTACTTC. Full variable domain (outside the CDR3, taken from reference TRBV5-4 and TRBJ2-7): ETGVTQSPTHLIKTRGQQVTLRCSSQSGHNTVSWYQQALGQGPQFIFQYYREEENGRGNFPPRFSGLQFPNYSSELNVNALELDDSALYLCASSSIASYEQYFGPGTRLTVT.